Below, 8 T cell receptor beta chains from the same sample are listed, as sequenced in a study of memory CD4+ T cells and cytomegalovirus serostatus. Produced via immunoSEQ multiplex PCR; TCRdb's table is partial and in-frame only. The sample includes about 50,000 clones, 70% to 85% of them seen just once. Single viable CD3+CD4+CD8-CD45RO+ cells were sorted as the memory CD4+ T cells. Input material: memory CD4+ T cells from blood. The receptors stem from an adult in good health and CMV-seronegative.

The chain links TRBV4-1 to TRBJ2-2; 8 nucleotides line up with TRBD2. The V gene's germline CDR1 is MGHRA and CDR2 YSYEKL. V lost 4 bases and J lost 6; bases outside the gene matches: 7. The CDR3 is made up of 15 amino acids. The DNA for the CDR3 is TGCGCCAGCAGCCGGGGGCGGGGGGCCTCCGGGGAGCTGTTTTTT. Its protein is CASSRGRGASGELFF.

CDR3 sequence (DNA): TGTGCTAGTGGTTTGGCCTTTAACACTGAAGCTTTCTTT. It yields the protein CASGLAFNTEAFF. The chain uses TRBV12-5 and TRBJ1-1, with unresolved D. The CDR3 has 13 residues. V dropped 1 base and J dropped 2 bases, with 5 bases sitting between them. Germline assignment: CDR1 LGHNT and CDR2 FRNRAP.

In this sample, this clone turned up a few times. This chain links TRBV28 with TRBJ1-5; D call uncertain. CDR1 MDHEN and CDR2 SYDVKM come from the germline V gene. This CDR3 has 11 residues. V was shortened by 2 bases and J by 6 bases, with 2 bases between the two germline ends. The CDR3 spells CASSLGQPQHF. The CDR3 DNA follows: TGTGCCAGCAGTTTAGGTCAGCCCCAGCATTTT.

In DNA, the CDR3 is TGTGCCAGCAGCCATGAGGGACTCAGCGTTGAAGCTTTCTTT. Translating it yields CASSHEGLSVEAFF. The V gene is TRBV5-4, the J gene TRBJ1-1; the D gene is possibly TRBD1 (5 bases). Germline V gene lookup returns CDR1 SGHNT and CDR2 YYREEE (reference sequence). This CDR3 is built from 14 residues. The V end was cut by 4 bases, the J end by 7 bases, with 17 bases between.

The V gene is TRBV7-8, the J gene TRBJ2-7; D unclear. Deletions cut 2 bases from V and 6 bases from J, with 14 bases between. Germline CDR1 reads SGHVS; CDR2 reads FQNEAQ. The CDR3 consists of 14 residues. CDR3 loop: CASSLIPERSEQYF. In DNA, the CDR3 is TGTGCCAGCAGCTTAATTCCCGAGAGAAGCGAGCAGTACTTC.

The chain uses TRBV28 and TRBJ2-5; 7 bases match TRBD2. Germline CDR1 is MDHEN and CDR2 is SYDVKM. CDR3 length: 18 residues. The V segment lost 4 bases and the J segment 5 bases; nucleotides outside the gene matches: 19. CDR3 region: CASSYSLDQAGLGETQYF. Here the CDR3 DNA reads TGTGCCAGCAGTTACTCTCTAGACCAAGCGGGGTTGGGGGAGACCCAGTACTTC.

The V and J genes are TRBV19 and TRBJ1-1; D might be TRBD1 (6 bases). The CDR3 spans 15 residues. Germline CDR1 LNHDA, CDR2 SQIVND (reference sequence). Trimming removed 5 bases from V and 5 bases from J, with 18 bases in between. In DNA, the CDR3 is TGTGCCAGTAGTGTACCTACAGGGAGTCGTACTGAAGCTTTCTTT. The encoded protein is CASSVPTGSRTEAFF. Variable domain in full (rest from reference TRBV19 and TRBJ1-1): DGGITQSPKYLFRKEGQNVTLSCEQNLNHDAMYWYRQDPGQGLRLIYYSQIVNDFQKGDIAEGYSVSREKKESFPLTVTSAQKNPTAFYLCASSVPTGSRTEAFFGQGTRLTVV.

V gene TRBV7-2 combines with J gene TRBJ1-2, with TRBD1 matching over 9 bases. V was clipped by 1 base and J by 8 bases; unmatched bases: 2. The germline gives CDR1 SGHTA, CDR2 FQGNSA. The CDR3 extends over 13 amino acids. The DNA for the CDR3 is TGTGCCAGCAGCTTAGACAGGGGGCTCGGCTACACCTTC. Translation: CASSLDRGLGYTF.